The 10 T cell receptor beta chains given below trace back to one sample, sequenced in a study of T cell responses to AZD1222 COVID-19 vaccine. The repertoire was sequenced with immunoSEQ multiplex PCR; TCRdb's copy has only in-frame clones and lacks some. The profile shows around 30,000 clones, 90% to 95% of them singletons. The starting material was peripheral blood, obtained on day 0 of AZD1222 vaccination. These receptors were collected from an adult in good health.

The chain couples TRBV3-1 (or the pseudogene TRBV3-2) to TRBJ2-6; D tentatively fits TRBD1 or TRBD2 (5 bases each). From germline, CDR1 is LGHDT and CDR2 YNNKEL (reference sequence). The length of the CDR3 is 19 residues. V dropped 2 bases and J dropped 0 bases, with 17 bases sitting between them. The CDR3 DNA reads TGTGCCAGCAGCCAACCTAGCACAACCGGGGCCTCTGGGGCCAACGTCCTGACTTTC. Residues: CASSQPSTTGASGANVLTF.

The chain couples TRBV9 to TRBJ1-1; D remains ambiguous. Germline V gene lookup returns CDR1 SGDLS and CDR2 YYNGEE. The CDR3 runs 15 residues. V shed 3 bases and J shed 0 bases, with 12 bases lying between them. CDR3: CASSADPLMNTEAFF. The CDR3, as DNA: TGTGCCAGCAGCGCGGATCCCCTCATGAACACTGAAGCTTTCTTT.

This sequence joins TRBV11-2 and TRBJ2-7, with 10 bases identical to TRBD2. This CDR3 has 18 residues. V was clipped by 0 bases and J by 0 bases; unmatched bases: 8. From germline, CDR1 is SGHAT and CDR2 FQNNGV. DNA for the CDR3: TGTGCCAGCAGCTTAGAGGTAGCGGGGGGCCCCCGCTCCTACGAGCAGTACTTC. Residues: CASSLEVAGGPRSYEQYF.

J is TRBJ2-6 and V is TRBV6-2 or TRBV6-3; perhaps TRBD1 as D (6 bases). The length of the CDR3 is 15 residues. CDR1 MNHEY and CDR2 SVGEGT come from the germline V gene. V was trimmed by 6 bases and J by 1 base, leaving 10 bases between them. The CDR3 nucleotides read TGTGCCAGCAGCAGGGGTGGATCTGGGGCCAACGTCCTGACTTTC. Protein sequence: CASSRGGSGANVLTF.

The CDR3 nucleotides read TGTGCCAGCAGTCAAACAACTCCTCCAGAAGCTTTCTTT. It specifies CASSQTTPPEAFF. The chain is built from TRBV6-2 or TRBV6-3 and TRBJ1-1; D unclear. CDR1 is MNHEY, CDR2 SVGEGT, per germline. The CDR3 spans 13 residues. Trimming removed 5 bases from V and 8 bases from J, with 15 bases in between.

This sequence joins TRBV19 and TRBJ1-5; 8 nucleotides line up with TRBD1. Germline CDR1 reads LNHDA; CDR2 reads SQIVND (reference sequence). The CDR3 runs 16 residues. Trimming cost V 3 bases and J 3 bases; bases outside gene matches: 7. The CDR3 protein is CASSIGGTGDNQPQHF. The CDR3 DNA is TGTGCCAGTAGTATTGGCGGGACAGGAGACAATCAGCCCCAGCATTTT.

The CDR3 nucleotides read TGTGCCAGCAGCGTAGACGCGGGGGGGTTTACAGATACGCAGTATTTT. It codes for CASSVDAGGFTDTQYF. The rearrangement joins TRBV9 to TRBJ2-3, with 9 nucleotides matching TRBD2. This CDR3 contains 16 residues. Germline CDR1 SGDLS, CDR2 YYNGEE. Trimming at V came to 0 bases and at J to 3 bases, leaving 5 bases not matched to a gene. Full variable domain (outside the CDR3, taken from reference TRBV9 and TRBJ2-3): DSGVTQTPKHLITATGQRVTLRCSPRSGDLSVYWYQQSLDQGLQFLIQYYNGEERAKGNILERFSAQQFPDLHSELNLSSLELGDSALYFCASSVDAGGFTDTQYFGPGTRLTVL.

The chain recombines TRBV27 with TRBJ1-6; no definite D call. CDR1 and CDR2 (germline): MNHEY, SMNVEV (reference sequence). V was pared by 2 bases and J by 0 bases, with 11 bases between. This CDR3 is 17 amino acids long. The CDR3 region has the DNA TGTGCCAGCAGTTTAGAAGGTAGCCGCTCCTATAATTCACCCCTCCACTTT. Protein: CASSLEGSRSYNSPLHF.

The count of this clone is one. The chain recombines TRBV5-4 with TRBJ2-1; possibly TRBD1 for D (6 bases). Germline-derived CDR1 and CDR2 are SGHNT and YYREEE (reference sequence). V lost 1 base and J 10 bases, leaving 18 bases between the germline ends. The CDR3 contains 15 residues. CDR3 sequence (DNA): TGTGCCAGCAGCTTGCCGTGGGCAGGGGTGAAAGAGCAGTTCTTC. This codes for CASSLPWAGVKEQFF.

The chain uses TRBV6-5 and TRBJ1-2; D is ambiguous. The CDR3 extends over 13 amino acids. The V end lost 7 bases, the J end lost 5 bases, and 14 bases lay between the germline ends. The germline gives CDR1 MNHEY, CDR2 SVGAGI. The CDR3 nucleotides are TGTGCCAGCAATTCTGGGAATAAGTATGGCTACACCTTC. Its protein is CASNSGNKYGYTF.